A selection of T cell receptor beta chains follows, all from one sample in a study of blood T cells in healthy people across ages. Via MiXCR, TCRdb re-called the 5' RACE reads, giving one row per CDR3 protein. The data show around 2 million distinct CDR3 sequences, with roughly two fifths seen just once and 20% to 25% held by the top ten. Source material: blood. The receptor source for this set is a human donor in good health. Each CDR3 is given with its conserved first and last residue. A D gene is named only where the DNA matches it firmly. Part of the rows lack a size; the others show once, few, many or a class for expanded clones.

j_call,d_call,clone_size,v_call,cdr3_nt,cdr3_aa
TRBJ2-7,TRBD1,.,TRBV15,TGTGCCACCAGCAGACGGACAGGGTTCCACGAGCAGTACTTC,CATSRRTGFHEQYF
TRBJ2-1,.,few,TRBV6-2/TRBV6-3,TGTGCCAGCAGTTACTCGGGGACCCCAACTTCCTACAATGAGCAGTTCTTC,CASSYSGTPTSYNEQFF
TRBJ2-4,TRBD1,.,TRBV10-3,TGTGCCATCAGTGATGGGACAGGGAACATCAATGAGCAGTACTTC,CAISDGTGNINEQYF
TRBJ2-1,.,.,TRBV4-2,TGTGCCAGCAGCCAAGATGGGGGGAACTTGGGTGAGCAGTTCTTC,CASSQDGGNLGEQFF
TRBJ2-3,.,.,TRBV2,TGTGCCAGCAGTGGGGGATATTCTAGCACAGATACGCAGTATTTT,CASSGGYSSTDTQYF
TRBJ2-3,.,few,TRBV6-2/TRBV6-3,TGTGCCAGCCCTGGACATCCGAAAGGCACAGATACGCAGTATTTT,CASPGHPKGTDTQYF
TRBJ2-1,.,.,TRBV28,TGTGCCACCAGGGTTTCGAATGAGCACTTCTTC,CATRVSNEHFF
TRBJ2-3,TRBD1,few,TRBV29-1,TGCAGCGTTGAAGGCAACAGGGGGCTCGAAGATACGCAGTATTTT,CSVEGNRGLEDTQYF
TRBJ2-1,TRBD2,few,TRBV7-2,TGTGCCAGCAGCTTAGTATTAGCGGGGGGTCGCGAGCAGTTCTTC,CASSLVLAGGREQFF
TRBJ2-7,TRBD1,.,TRBV7-8,TGTGCCAGCAGCTTAGCGGTCGCGACAGGGAGCTCCTACGAGCAGTACTTC,CASSLAVATGSSYEQYF
TRBJ2-1,.,few,TRBV20-1,TGCAGTGCTAGCGAACTCCGCTCCTACAATGAGCAGTTCTTC,CSASELRSYNEQFF
TRBJ2-1,TRBD2,.,TRBV25-1,TGTGCCAGCAGTGACCCGGGGGGAAACAATGAGCAGTTCTTC,CASSDPGGNNEQFF
TRBJ2-3,TRBD1,few,TRBV11-2,TGTGCCAGCAGCCAACCGACAGGGGGCTTTTTTACAGATACGCAGTATTTT,CASSQPTGGFFTDTQYF
TRBJ2-3,TRBD2,.,TRBV5-1,TGCGCCAGCAGCTTGGGACTAGCAGCTTGGTCGGATACGCAGTATTTT,CASSLGLAAWSDTQYF
TRBJ2-1,.,few,TRBV12-3/TRBV12-4,TGTGCCAGCAAGCCCCCTTGGGGATCTGGGAATGAGCAGTTCTTC,CASKPPWGSGNEQFF
TRBJ2-4,.,once,TRBV2,TGTGCCAGCAGTGGTCGCCAGGGTAGGGGGTTGAACATTCAGTACTTC,CASSGRQGRGLNIQYF
TRBJ2-7,TRBD1,.,TRBV20-1,TGCAGTGCTAGGACCGGGACAGTTGTTACCTACGAGCAGTACTTC,CSARTGTVVTYEQYF
TRBJ2-3,TRBD2,.,TRBV7-9,TGTGCCAGCAGCTTCTCAAGCGGGGGCACAGGTACGCAGTATTTT,CASSFSSGGTGTQYF
TRBJ2-5,.,few,TRBV6-6,TGTGCCAGCAGTTACGAGGGCTCTCGAGAGACCCAGTACTTC,CASSYEGSRETQYF
TRBJ1-2,.,few,TRBV29-1,TGCAGCGTTCTCATAGGGACCGACTATGGCTACACCTTC,CSVLIGTDYGYTF
TRBJ2-6,.,many,TRBV4-2,TGTGCCAGCAGCCAAGATCGTTCCTCTGGGGCCAACGTCCTGACTTTC,CASSQDRSSGANVLTF
TRBJ1-2,TRBD1,few,TRBV28,TGTGCCAGCAGCCCCGGACAGGAGAACTATGGCTACACCTTC,CASSPGQENYGYTF
TRBJ1-2,.,few,TRBV20-1,TGCAGTGCTAGTGAATCGACCCACTATGGCTACACCTTC,CSASESTHYGYTF
TRBJ2-7,.,few,TRBV6-5,TGTGCCAGCAGCCCCACGGTGGGCAGAGTCCCCTACGAGCAGTACTTC,CASSPTVGRVPYEQYF
TRBJ1-4,.,.,TRBV27,TGTGCCAGCAGGATTCCTTCCGGTTTCGATCCTGAAAAACTGTTTTTT,CASRIPSGFDPEKLFF
TRBJ2-1,.,.,TRBV5-1,TGCGCCAGCAGCTTGAGTCCATTTACGGATGAGCAGTTCTTC,CASSLSPFTDEQFF
TRBJ2-4,TRBD2,.,TRBV6-6,TGTGCCGGCAGTTACTCGAGCGGGGGGCGAAACATTCAGTACTTC,CAGSYSSGGRNIQYF
TRBJ2-7,TRBD2,.,TRBV29-1,TGCAGCGTCGGAGGGTGGACTAGCGGGGGTTTATTAGAGGCCCAGTACTTC,CSVGGWTSGGLLEAQYF
TRBJ2-3,.,few,TRBV25-1,TGTGCCAGCAGTGAATGGGGTGGTACAGAACGCGACACACAAAATACGCAGTATTTT,CASSEWGGTERDTQNTQYF
TRBJ2-3,.,few,TRBV9,TGTGCCAGCAGCGTATTAAGTCTAGCGAGAGATACGCAGTATTTT,CASSVLSLARDTQYF
TRBJ1-1,TRBD1,.,TRBV6-4,TGTGCCAGCAGTCAGACAGGGGTCTCTGAAGCTTTCTTT,CASSQTGVSEAFF
TRBJ2-5,.,.,TRBV9,TGTGCCAGCAGCGTAGGAAGGCGCCAAGAGACCCAGTACTTC,CASSVGRRQETQYF
TRBJ1-2,.,.,TRBV7-2,TGTGCCAGCAGCCCAGGGGTGGGTGTCCCCTACGTCTATGGCTACACCTTC,CASSPGVGVPYVYGYTF
TRBJ2-1,TRBD1,.,TRBV29-1,TGCAGCGCTCTCCGGGACAGGGCCCTCAATGAGCAGTTCTTC,CSALRDRALNEQFF
TRBJ1-2,TRBD1,.,TRBV6-5,TGTGCCAGCAGGCCCTACCCGACAGGGGGCTATGGCTACACCTTC,CASRPYPTGGYGYTF
TRBJ2-7,TRBD1,.,TRBV29-1,TGCAGCGCCACGGGACAGGGAGACATTGAGCAGTACTTC,CSATGQGDIEQYF
TRBJ2-7,.,many,TRBV4-1,TGTGCCAGCAGCCGCGGTCAGGGTACGTACGAGCAGTACTTC,CASSRGQGTYEQYF
TRBJ2-7,.,.,TRBV10-2,TGCGCCAGCAGTGAGTGGAACTACGAGCAGTACTTC,CASSEWNYEQYF
TRBJ1-2,TRBD1,.,TRBV4-3,TGCGCCAGCAGCCGAGACAGGGAGATAGCAGCTAACTATGGCTACACCTTC,CASSRDREIAANYGYTF
TRBJ2-1,.,few,TRBV6-2/TRBV6-3,TGTGCCACCAGAACCTACAATGGGCAGTTCTTC,CATRTYNGQFF
TRBJ1-2,.,.,TRBV27,TGTGCCAGCAGCGGCTTAGGGATTTATGGCTACACCTTC,CASSGLGIYGYTF
TRBJ2-3,.,.,TRBV9,TGTGCCAACAGCGTCGGAGGGGGGCCCGTTGATACGCAGTATTTT,CANSVGGGPVDTQYF
TRBJ2-3,TRBD2,.,TRBV12-3/TRBV12-4,TGTGCCAGCAGTTTAGGGACTAGCGTGGGCCCAGATACGCAGTATTTT,CASSLGTSVGPDTQYF
TRBJ1-4,.,.,TRBV12-3/TRBV12-4,TGTGCCAGCAGTTTAGCCGCGGCTGGAGGGGAAAAACTGTTTTTT,CASSLAAAGGEKLFF
TRBJ2-1,.,.,TRBV20-1,TGCAGTGCTAGAGATGGCGTAAGTGCCAATGAGCAGTTCTTC,CSARDGVSANEQFF
TRBJ2-3,.,few,TRBV20-1,TGCAGTGAACAGGAAAGTACGGATACGCAGTATTTT,CSEQESTDTQYF